This passage covers 9 T cell receptor beta chains from one sample sequenced in a study of blood T cell repertoires in COVID-19. Clones were sequenced by immunoSEQ multiplex PCR, and TCRdb holds only the in-frame ones, with some missing. The repertoire holds fewer than 90,000 clones, approximately 85% seen once, with around 35% in the top ten. What was sequenced was peripheral blood. These receptors originate from a man aged 65-85 years with acute or convalescent COVID-19.

This chain connects TRBV18 to TRBJ2-1, with D possibly being TRBD1 (5 bases). This CDR3 has 14 amino acids. In germline, CDR1 is KGHSH, CDR2 LQKENI. The germline V and J ends were trimmed by 0 bases and 7 bases, with 10 bases remaining between them. The CDR3 region is CASSPPSDRNEQFF. The CDR3 DNA is TGTGCCAGCTCACCACCCTCCGACAGAAATGAGCAGTTCTTC.

The genes are TRBV28 and TRBJ1-1; possible D gene TRBD1, 5 bases. Germline V gives CDR1 MDHEN, CDR2 SYDVKM. This CDR3 is built from 15 residues. With 5 bases removed from V and 0 bases from J, the gap between germline ends came to 13 bases. The CDR3 nucleotides are TGTGCCAGCAGTACCCAGGGATTGTTGAACACTGAAGCTTTCTTT. Protein sequence: CASSTQGLLNTEAFF.

The chain carries TRBV27 and TRBJ2-1; D might be TRBD1 (6 bases). The CDR3 contains 16 residues. V shed 3 bases and J shed 4 bases, with 16 bases lying between them. Germline V gene sequence: CDR1 MNHEY, CDR2 SMNVEV (reference sequence). The chain's CDR3 is CASSFAGVGDYNEQFF. CDR3 DNA sequence: TGTGCCAGCAGTTTCGCAGGGGTAGGGGATTACAATGAGCAGTTCTTC.

J is TRBJ2-1 and V is TRBV10-3; the D gene is possibly TRBD2 (6 bases). Germline CDR1 ENHRY, CDR2 SYGVKD. There are 12 residues in the CDR3. V was cut by 8 bases and J by 7 bases, with 12 bases left in between. CDR3 in DNA: TGTGCCATCGGGGGGAGAGGGAATGAGCAGTTCTTC. Its protein product is CAIGGRGNEQFF.

V is TRBV25-1 and J is TRBJ2-5; maybe TRBD1 (5 bases). The germline V gene encodes CDR1 MGHDK and CDR2 SYGVNS. V lost 6 bases, J lost 3 bases, and 8 bases lay in between. The CDR3 contains 12 residues. The CDR3 coding sequence is TGTGCCAGCAGATGGGGCGAAGAGACCCAGTACTTC. This encodes CASRWGEETQYF.

V and J are TRBV9 and TRBJ2-7, with D perhaps matching TRBD1 (5 bases). The germline gives CDR1 SGDLS, CDR2 YYNGEE. The CDR3 is made up of 13 amino acids. V was shortened by 3 bases and J by 5 bases, with 12 bases between the two germline ends. CDR3 protein: CASSEGPWDEQYF. The CDR3 region has the DNA TGTGCCAGCAGCGAGGGGCCGTGGGACGAGCAGTACTTC.

The V call is TRBV6-5, the J call TRBJ2-7, with D hard to call. This CDR3 comprises 11 residues. Trimming removed 7 bases at V and 1 base at J, with 5 bases between. Germline-derived CDR1 and CDR2 are MNHEY and SVGAGI. CDR3 amino acids: CASKQSYEQYF. The CDR3, as DNA: TGTGCCAGCAAACAGTCCTACGAGCAGTACTTC.

The chain couples TRBV7-2 to TRBJ1-6, with 7 bases identical to TRBD1. The junction had 7 bases not matched to a gene; V was cut back by 5 bases and J by 0 bases. The germline V gene has CDR1 SGHTA and CDR2 FQGNSA. This CDR3 spans 17 amino acids. The CDR3 DNA reads as TGTGCCAGCAGCCGCGACAGGGCGAGCTCCTATAATTCACCCCTCCACTTT. This sequence encodes CASSRDRASSYNSPLHF.

The chain uses TRBV11-3 and TRBJ1-1, with D unresolved. This CDR3 comprises 15 residues. The V and J ends lost 5 bases and 5 bases respectively, with 18 bases between them. CDR1 is SGHNT and CDR2 is YENEEA in the germline V gene. Written as DNA, the CDR3 is TGTGCCAGCAGCCTAGGAGGCGGCCGAGGGACTGAAGCTTTCTTT. Translation: CASSLGGGRGTEAFF.